The source of this TCR beta chain is a study of blood T cell repertoires in COVID-19. Profiling relied on immunoSEQ multiplex PCR, and the TCRdb table lists in-frame clones only, not all of them. The sample shows about 95,000 clones, over 80% of them seen only once. The CDR3 length is 16 residues. This TCR was sampled from a woman in her forties or fifties in a cohort sampled during active COVID-19. The chain carries TRBV21-1 and TRBJ2-7; the table's D call, TRBD2, was not checked against the DNA. TRBV21-1 counts as a pseudogene. Material for sequencing was peripheral blood. The CDR3: CASSNRPARAPYEQYF. CDR3 nucleotides: TGTGCCAGCAGCAACAGGCCTGCGAGGGCCCCCTACGAGCAGTACTTC.